This TCR beta chain was obtained from a study of glioma-infiltrating T cells. TCR alpha and beta CDR3 regions were amplified from RNA using iRepertoire nested multiplex PCR. One-step reverse transcription and amplification started from about 100-400 ng of tissue mRNA or PBMC total RNA. Each CDR3 protein is one row after TCRdb ran MiXCR on the multiplex PCR reads. The sample records 90,000 or so distinct CDR3 sequences, around 42% being singletons. Study observations and caveats: Gliomas, especially low-grade, showed above-expected tissue-blood divergence; non-neoplastic patients showed below. Only very few CDR3 sequences appeared in both tissue and blood.

This clonotype was counted many times. Its matching antigen is unknown. The TCR comes from a human donor with low-grade glioma or glioblastoma, undergoing nonglioma brain surgery, or in good health (not recorded which). Sequencing input: glioma tissue, nonneoplastic brain tissue, or PBMCs (not recorded which).

CDR3: CASSDTHLGRDTQYF. The CDR3 DNA is TGTGCCAGCAGTGATACCCACCTGGGGCGGGATACGCAGTATTTT. The chain links TRBV6-1 to TRBJ2-3, with D tentatively TRBD1 (5 bases). Trimming removed 3 bases at V and 6 bases at J, with 16 bases between. This CDR3 has 15 residues. Germline loops: CDR1 MNHNS, CDR2 SASEGT.